The 25 T cell receptor beta chains in this list originate from one sample, sequenced in a study of T cells in Graves' hyperthyroidism and ophthalmopathy. Amplification of TCR beta CDR3 regions was performed using RNA transcripts as template. In the first-round RT-PCR of the TCR CDR3, the HTBI primer set was used. TCRdb reprocessed the multiplex PCR reads via MiXCR and lists one record per CDR3 protein. The table has about 350,000 distinct CDR3 sequences, approximately 15% seen once. Input material: blood. The receptors come from a woman younger than 45 with Graves' hyperthyroidism.

This clonotype has just a few counts. The CDR3: CSARVHPSGQGGSFSNQPQHF. CDR3 nucleotide sequence: TGCAGTGCTAGAGTTCACCCTTCAGGGCAGGGCGGATCTTTCAGCAATCAGCCCCAGCATTTT. The chain combines TRBV20-1 with TRBJ1-5; TRBD1 is a possible D gene (5 bases). CDR3 size: 21 residues. V lost 1 base, J lost 1 base, and 29 bases lay in between. Germline CDR1 is DFQATT and CDR2 is SNEGSKA (reference sequence).

The sample holds many counts of this clonotype. The chain uses TRBV19 and TRBJ2-7, with 10 nucleotides matching TRBD1. CDR3 length equals 13 residues. V lost 9 bases and J lost 5; bases outside the gene matches: 7. Germline lookup yields CDR1 LNHDA and CDR2 SQIVND (reference sequence). Here the CDR3 DNA reads TGTGCCAGACGGGACAGGGGCGCAAACGAGCAGTACTTC. Residues: CARRDRGANEQYF.

This clonotype was detected ten times or more. The J gene is TRBJ1-5, the V gene TRBV28, with TRBD1 as a possible D gene (6 bases). CDR3 size: 15 residues. Per germline, CDR1 MDHEN and CDR2 SYDVKM. V was cut by 3 bases and J by 2 bases, with 11 bases left in between. The CDR3 is CASSLIKGGNQPQHF. DNA for the CDR3: TGTGCCAGCAGTTTGATTAAGGGGGGCAATCAGCCCCAGCATTTT. Full variable domain (outside the CDR3, taken from reference TRBV28 and TRBJ1-5): DVKVTQSSRYLVKRTGEKVFLECVQDMDHENMFWYRQDPGLGLRLIYFSYDVKMKEKGDIPEGYSVSREKKERFSLILESASTNQTSMYLCASSLIKGGNQPQHFGDGTRLSIL.

The chain carries TRBV18 and TRBJ2-2; D gene uncertain. Between the trimmed V and J ends, which lost 3 bases and 1 base, there was a span of 6 bases. CDR1 is KGHSH and CDR2 is LQKENI in the germline V gene. This CDR3 region has 14 residues. CDR3 region: CASSPLGNTGELFF. The CDR3 DNA is TGTGCCAGCTCACCTCTAGGGAACACCGGGGAGCTGTTTTTT.

The chain joins TRBV2 to TRBJ1-2; 9 nucleotides align to TRBD1. V lost 6 bases to trimming and J lost 6 bases; unmatched junction nucleotides: 5. Germline values: CDR1 SNHLY, CDR2 FYNNEI. CDR3 size: 13 residues. CDR3 loop: CASRGQGQDGYTF. CDR3 sequence (DNA): TGTGCCAGCAGGGGACAGGGTCAGGATGGCTACACCTTC.

At least ten counts were recorded for this clonotype. This chain joins TRBV6-2 or TRBV6-3 and TRBJ2-7; no clear D gene. CDR3 length equals 14 residues. V was pared by 5 bases and J by 3 bases, with 14 bases between. In germline, CDR1 is MNHEY, CDR2 SVGEGT. The CDR3 protein is CASSGRPESYEQYF. As DNA, the CDR3 is TGTGCCAGCAGTGGACGCCCGGAAAGCTACGAGCAGTACTTC.

The chain recombines TRBV29-1 with TRBJ1-2; no reliable D call. There are 12 residues in the CDR3. Trimming removed 4 bases at V and 4 bases at J, with 10 bases between. Per the germline V gene, CDR1 is SQVTM and CDR2 is ANQGSEA. The CDR3 region is CSVATDIYGYTF. The CDR3 DNA reads as TGCAGCGTTGCTACGGATATCTATGGCTACACCTTC.

The CDR3 coding sequence is TGTGCCAGCAGCTTAGCGGGTGCGGGAGGGCCGAGAAAAAACATTCAGTACTTC. This translates into CASSLAGAGGPRKNIQYF. The V and J genes are TRBV7-9 and TRBJ2-4, with 9 bases lining up with TRBD2. The CDR3 is made up of 18 amino acids. V lost 0 bases to trimming and J lost 4 bases; unmatched junction nucleotides: 10. Germline CDR1 SEHNR, CDR2 FQNEAQ (reference sequence).

About this clonotype itself: The final CDR3 position lacks the conserved phenylalanine or tryptophan, pointing to a likely read error. The chain recombines TRBV11-2 with TRBJ2-2; D ambiguous. Trimming took 3 bases from V and 1 from J, leaving 6 bases between them. This CDR3 has 14 amino acids. Germline V gene lookup returns CDR1 SGHAT and CDR2 FQNNGV. The CDR3 DNA reads TGTGCCAGCAGCTTTAGTCGGAACACCGGGGAGCTGTTTCTT. Protein: CASSFSRNTGELFL.

This clonotype was counted between two and nine times. The chain joins TRBV6-1 to TRBJ1-2; 9 bases match TRBD1. J gave up 1 base and V 8 bases, and 2 bases lay outside the gene matches. Germline values: CDR1 MNHNS, CDR2 SASEGT. CDR3 length equals 13 residues. CDR3 DNA sequence: TGTGCCAGCGGGGACAGGGATAACTATGGCTACACCTTC. As protein: CASGDRDNYGYTF.

This clonotype was seen more than once but under ten times. The rearrangement links TRBV12-3 or TRBV12-4 to TRBJ1-3, with a tentative D call TRBD1 (5 bases). V lost 6 bases to trimming and J lost 8 bases, with 8 bases between them. The CDR3 spans 11 residues. The CDR3 region has the DNA TGTGCCAGCAGGCAGGGTGACACCATATATTTT. Residues: CASRQGDTIYF.

This clonotype has ten or more counts. This chain links TRBV20-1 with TRBJ2-7; 9 bases fit TRBD2. The CDR3 runs 17 residues. Trimming cost V 0 bases and J 4 bases; bases outside gene matches: 13. Germline CDR1 is DFQATT and CDR2 is SNEGSKA (reference sequence). The CDR3 nucleotides are TGCAGTGCTAGAGATCCCGTGGTTGCGGGAGGGCCGTACGAGCAGTACTTC. Amino acids: CSARDPVVAGGPYEQYF.

This clonotype came up many times. The J gene is TRBJ1-5, the V gene TRBV28, with D hard to call. CDR3 size: 15 residues. V lost 6 bases and J lost 0, with 12 bases in between. Germline CDR1 MDHEN, CDR2 SYDVKM. CDR3 DNA sequence: TGTGCCAGCAGCCTGGACGGGAGTAGCAATCAGCCCCAGCATTTT. It encodes CASSLDGSSNQPQHF.

On this clonotype: One end of the junction fails to match germline, which may point to a read error. This CDR3 reads CASRARDTEALF. Here the CDR3 DNA reads TGTGCCAGTAGGGCCAGAGACACTGAAGCTCTCTTT. The chain combines TRBV19 with TRBJ1-1; no definite D call. Germline V CDR1 and CDR2: LNHDA, SQIVND (reference sequence). The CDR3 is 12 amino acids.

J is TRBJ1-5 and V is TRBV3-1, with D unclear. V was shortened by 9 bases and J by 6 bases, with 12 bases between the two germline ends. The CDR3 loop spans 12 amino acids. The germline V gene encodes CDR1 LGHDT and CDR2 YNNKEL (reference sequence). The CDR3 loop reads CARPDASQPQHF. In DNA, the CDR3 is TGTGCCAGACCAGACGCTTCTCAGCCCCAGCATTTT.

At least ten counts were recorded for this clonotype. This rearrangement joins TRBV6-1 to TRBJ1-4; D is unclear. In germline, CDR1 is MNHNS, CDR2 SASEGT. Trimming took 5 bases from V and 7 from J, leaving 14 bases between them. The CDR3 consists of 14 residues. The CDR3 spells CASSFEGRIEKLFF. In DNA, the CDR3 is TGTGCCAGCAGTTTCGAGGGCAGGATTGAAAAACTGTTTTTT.

This chain uses TRBV2 with TRBJ2-6; D not certain. The CDR3 loop spans 15 amino acids. Trimming removed 4 bases from V and 0 bases from J, with 7 bases in between. CDR1 SNHLY and CDR2 FYNNEI come from the germline V gene. In DNA, the CDR3 is TGTGCCAGCAGTGGCACCAGCTCTGGGGCCAACGTCCTGACTTTC. Amino acids: CASSGTSSGANVLTF.

Only a few counts were recorded for this clonotype. A junction boundary mismatches the germline segment, possibly from a read error. The V gene is TRBV29-1, the J gene TRBJ1-1; D is ambiguous. The germline V gene encodes CDR1 SQVTM and CDR2 ANQGSEA. The CDR3 has 13 residues. CDR3: CSVEDPRNTEAFF. The CDR3 coding sequence is TGCAGCGTGGAAGACCCCAGGAACACTGAAGCTTTCTTT.

This clonotype was seen at least ten times. The chain recombines TRBV10-3 with TRBJ2-7; the match to TRBD1 covers 9 bases. The CDR3 has 14 amino acids. V dropped 1 base and J dropped 7; count of bases not matched to a gene: 5. Per the germline V gene, CDR1 is ENHRY and CDR2 is SYGVKD. Here the CDR3 reads CAISEWDRVWEQYF. CDR3 DNA sequence: TGTGCCATCAGTGAGTGGGACAGGGTGTGGGAGCAGTACTTC.

With respect to this clonotype: This could be a read error, since a much larger clone is one nucleotide away. J is TRBJ1-5 and V is TRBV28, with a possible D match to TRBD1 (5 bases). Germline loops: CDR1 MDHEN, CDR2 SYDVKM. The CDR3 contains 17 residues. DNA for the CDR3: TGTGTCAGCAGTTTATCCTTCACTTCGACAGAATCGGGGCCCCAGCATTTT. Translating gives CVSSLSFTSTESGPQHF.

This clonotype occurred many times. The rearrangement uses TRBV9 and TRBJ2-5, with unresolved D. CDR1 SGDLS and CDR2 YYNGEE come from the germline V gene. V dropped 0 bases and J dropped 4 bases, with 10 bases sitting between them. CDR3 length: 14 amino acids. The CDR3 spells CASSVDGSAETQYF. The CDR3 bases are TGTGCCAGCAGCGTAGATGGTAGTGCAGAGACCCAGTACTTC.

This clonotype was recorded a few times. The V and J genes are TRBV28 and TRBJ1-1, with D uncertain. The CDR3 is 15 residues long. Germline values: CDR1 MDHEN, CDR2 SYDVKM. V was clipped by 5 bases and J by 7 bases, with 20 bases between them. The CDR3 here is CASSPPWPAPDEAFF. DNA for the CDR3: TGTGCCAGCAGTCCCCCGTGGCCAGCACCCGATGAAGCTTTCTTT. Combining the CDR3 with reference TRBV28 and TRBJ1-1 gives the whole variable domain DVKVTQSSRYLVKRTGEKVFLECVQDMDHENMFWYRQDPGLGLRLIYFSYDVKMKEKGDIPEGYSVSREKKERFSLILESASTNQTSMYLCASSPPWPAPDEAFFGQGTRLTVV.

This clonotype was found many times. The chain recombines TRBV7-9 with TRBJ2-2, with 12 bases lining up with TRBD2. Germline V gene lookup returns CDR1 SEHNR and CDR2 FQNEAQ (reference sequence). CDR3 length equals 17 residues. In DNA form, the CDR3 reads TGTGCTCTGAGGGGAATGACTAGCGGGAGTTTCGTCGGGGAGCTGTTTTTT. Translated, it gives CALRGMTSGSFVGELFF.

This clonotype showed up just a few times. As DNA, the CDR3 is TGTGCCAGCAGTTACTTCCAGGGGGCATTTAGCACAGATACGCAGTATTTT. Translated: CASSYFQGAFSTDTQYF. The chain employs TRBV6-2 or TRBV6-3 and TRBJ2-3, with 8 bases identical to TRBD1. This CDR3 region has 17 residues. The germline V gene has CDR1 MNHEY and CDR2 SVGEGT. J gave up 0 bases and V 1 base, and 6 bases lay outside the gene matches.

This clonotype was observed a handful of times. Here the CDR3 reads CASSRSAGSVKNEQFF. CDR3 nucleotides: TGTGCCAGCAGCCGTTCAGCGGGATCGGTCAAGAATGAGCAGTTCTTC. This chain connects TRBV6-1 to TRBJ2-1, with 7 bases matching TRBD2. V lost 6 bases and J lost 7; bases outside the gene matches: 15. The CDR3 has 16 residues. Germline CDR1 reads MNHNS; CDR2 reads SASEGT.